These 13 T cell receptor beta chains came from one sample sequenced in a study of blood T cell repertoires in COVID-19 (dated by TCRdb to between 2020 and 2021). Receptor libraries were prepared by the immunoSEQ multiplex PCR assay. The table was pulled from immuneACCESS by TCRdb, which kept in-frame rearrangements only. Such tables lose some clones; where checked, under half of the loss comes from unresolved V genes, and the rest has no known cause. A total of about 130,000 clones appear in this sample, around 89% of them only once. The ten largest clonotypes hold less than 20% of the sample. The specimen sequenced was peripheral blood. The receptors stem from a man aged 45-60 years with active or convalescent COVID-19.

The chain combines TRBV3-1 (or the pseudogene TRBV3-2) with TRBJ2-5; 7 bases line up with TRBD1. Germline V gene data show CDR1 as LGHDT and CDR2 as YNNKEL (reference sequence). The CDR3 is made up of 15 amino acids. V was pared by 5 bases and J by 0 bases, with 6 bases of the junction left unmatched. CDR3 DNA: TGTGCCAGCAGCTTCGGGACAGAGTACCAAGAGACCCAGTACTTC. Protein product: CASSFGTEYQETQYF.

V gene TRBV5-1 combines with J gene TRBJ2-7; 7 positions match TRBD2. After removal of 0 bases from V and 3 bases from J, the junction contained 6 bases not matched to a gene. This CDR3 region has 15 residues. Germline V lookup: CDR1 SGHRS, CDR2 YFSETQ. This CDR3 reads CASSLAPGLSYEQYF. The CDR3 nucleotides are TGCGCCAGCAGCTTGGCCCCGGGACTAAGCTACGAGCAGTACTTC. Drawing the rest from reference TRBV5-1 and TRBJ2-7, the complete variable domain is KAGVTQTPRYLIKTRGQQVTLSCSPISGHRSVSWYQQTPGQGLQFLFEYFSETQRNKGNFPGRFSGRQFSNSRSEMNVSTLELGDSALYLCASSLAPGLSYEQYFGPGTRLTVT.

CDR3 loop: CASSIGRSGGNIQYF. As DNA, the CDR3 is TGTGCCAGTAGTATAGGACGGTCCGGGGGTAACATTCAGTACTTC. The chain is built from TRBV19 and TRBJ2-4, with D possibly matching TRBD2 (6 bases). V was clipped by 1 base and J by 7 bases, with 14 bases between them. CDR3 length: 15 amino acids. Germline CDR1 reads LNHDA; CDR2 reads SQIVND (reference sequence).

CDR3 sequence (DNA): TGTGCCAGCAGTTTAACGGGGAACCACAATGAGCAGTTCTTC. This translates into CASSLTGNHNEQFF. The chain has TRBV28 and TRBJ2-1; a possible D gene is TRBD2 (5 bases). V was clipped by 2 bases and J by 5 bases, with 10 bases between them. From germline, CDR1 is MDHEN and CDR2 SYDVKM. The CDR3 is 14 residues long.

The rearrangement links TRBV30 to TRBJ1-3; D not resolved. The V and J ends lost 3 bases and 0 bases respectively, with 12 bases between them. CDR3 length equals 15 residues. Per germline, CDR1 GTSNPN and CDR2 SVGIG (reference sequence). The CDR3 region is CAWSDGRTSGNTIYF. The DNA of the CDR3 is TGTGCCTGGAGCGACGGGAGGACCTCTGGAAACACCATATATTTT.

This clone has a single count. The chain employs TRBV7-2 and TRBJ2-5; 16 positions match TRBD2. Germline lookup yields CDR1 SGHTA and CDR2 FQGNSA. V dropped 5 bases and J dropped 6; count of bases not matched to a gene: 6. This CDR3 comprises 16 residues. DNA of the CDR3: TGTGCCAGCAGCGCCGGGACTAGCGGGGGGGGAAAGACCCAGTACTTC. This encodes CASSAGTSGGGKTQYF.

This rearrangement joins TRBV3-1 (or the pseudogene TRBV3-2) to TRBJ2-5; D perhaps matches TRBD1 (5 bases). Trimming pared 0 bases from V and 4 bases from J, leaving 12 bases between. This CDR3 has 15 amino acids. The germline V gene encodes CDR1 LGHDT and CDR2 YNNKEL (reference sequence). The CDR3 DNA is TGTGCCAGCAGCCAAGACGGACATTTTATAGAGACCCAGTACTTC. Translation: CASSQDGHFIETQYF.

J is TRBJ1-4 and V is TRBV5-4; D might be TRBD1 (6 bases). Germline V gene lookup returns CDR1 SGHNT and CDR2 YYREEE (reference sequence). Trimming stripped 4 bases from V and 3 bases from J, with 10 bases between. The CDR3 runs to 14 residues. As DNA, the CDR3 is TGTGCCAGCAGCACACAGGGACCTAATGAAAAACTGTTTTTT. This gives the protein CASSTQGPNEKLFF. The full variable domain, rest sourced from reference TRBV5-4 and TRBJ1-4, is ETGVTQSPTHLIKTRGQQVTLRCSSQSGHNTVSWYQQALGQGPQFIFQYYREEENGRGNFPPRFSGLQFPNYSSELNVNALELDDSALYLCASSTQGPNEKLFFGSGTQLSVL.

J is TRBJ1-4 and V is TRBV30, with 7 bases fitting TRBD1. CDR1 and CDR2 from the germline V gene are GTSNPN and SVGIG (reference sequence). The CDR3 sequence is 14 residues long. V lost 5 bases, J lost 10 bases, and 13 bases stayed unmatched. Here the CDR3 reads CAWGRTGSPGKLFF. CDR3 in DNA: TGTGCCTGGGGACGGACAGGATCCCCAGGAAAACTGTTTTTT.

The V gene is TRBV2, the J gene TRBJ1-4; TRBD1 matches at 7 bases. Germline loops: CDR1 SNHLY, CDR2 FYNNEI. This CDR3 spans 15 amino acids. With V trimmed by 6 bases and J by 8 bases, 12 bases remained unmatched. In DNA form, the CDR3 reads TGTGCCAGCAGCCCAGACAGGGAATTTAACGAAAAACTGTTTTTT. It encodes CASSPDREFNEKLFF.

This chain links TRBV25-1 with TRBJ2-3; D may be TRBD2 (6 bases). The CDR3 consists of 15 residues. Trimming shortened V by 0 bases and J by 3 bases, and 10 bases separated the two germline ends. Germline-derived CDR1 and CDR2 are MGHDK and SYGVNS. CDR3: CASSEYTGRTDTQYF. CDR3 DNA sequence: TGTGCCAGCAGTGAATATACCGGGAGAACAGATACGCAGTATTTT.

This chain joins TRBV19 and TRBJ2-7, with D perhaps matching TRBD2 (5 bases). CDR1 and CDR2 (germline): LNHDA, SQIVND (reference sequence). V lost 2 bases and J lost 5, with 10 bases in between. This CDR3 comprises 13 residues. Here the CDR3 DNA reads TGTGCCAGTAGTATACGAGAGGGTGACGAGCAGTACTTC. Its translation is CASSIREGDEQYF.

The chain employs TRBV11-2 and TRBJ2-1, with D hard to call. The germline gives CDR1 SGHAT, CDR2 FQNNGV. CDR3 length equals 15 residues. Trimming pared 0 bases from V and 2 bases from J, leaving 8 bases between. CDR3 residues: CASSLEASAYNEQFF. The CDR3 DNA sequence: TGTGCCAGCAGCTTAGAGGCTAGTGCCTACAATGAGCAGTTCTTC.